The entry below gives a single T cell receptor (beta chain) sequence along with its context. Its specificity is unknown. This specimen comes from a study of blood T cells in healthy people across ages. Study conclusions and caveats: PBMCs left unsorted prevented a conclusive naive versus antigen-experienced comparison. Roughly linear declines in TCR beta diversity per million T cells occurred with age. As naive T cell percentage varied, TCR beta diversity correlated strongly with it.

The CDR3 covers 20 residues. The germline V gene encodes CDR1 LGHDT and CDR2 YNNKEL (reference sequence). V lost 2 bases, J lost 2 bases, and 26 bases lay in between. A second PCR of roughly 7 to 11 cycles used a sample-barcoded 5' primer and a J-beta primer mix. Each CDR3 protein gets one entry after TCRdb re-called the 5' RACE reads with MiXCR. The sample lists 790,000 or so distinct CDR3 sequences, approximately 60% occurring once. The specimen was blood. The TCR originated in a man in his forties in good health. This chain links TRBV3-1 with TRBJ2-3; either TRBD1 or TRBD2 may fit D (5 bases each). The CDR3 DNA reads TGTGCCAGCAGCCAAAGTATCGGGGTTTTTCGGCAGGGTAACACAGATACGCAGTATTTT. Encoded protein: CASSQSIGVFRQGNTDTQYF.